The clone carrying this T cell receptor (beta chain) was recorded many times. Antigen unknown. The entry originates in a study of Graves' ophthalmopathy and Graves' hyperthyroidism. Overall study results and limits: Blood repertoires reportedly contained most expanded thyroid clonotypes above 0.001 frequency.

TCR beta CDR3 regions were amplified from RNA transcripts. First-round RT-PCR relied on HTBI primers, and a second-round multiplex PCR came next. In TCRdb, the multiplex PCR reads were re-called with MiXCR into one record per CDR3 protein. The data hold hundreds of thousands of distinct CDR3 sequences, with 15% observed a single time. The J segment lost 0 bases and the V segment lost 0 bases, leaving 5 bases of the junction unmatched. Germline CDR1 SGHRS, CDR2 YFSETQ. The length of the CDR3 is 18 residues. The sequence was collected from a woman aged 18-29 years with stable Graves' hyperthyroidism. J is TRBJ1-6 and V is TRBV5-1, with 8 bases lining up with TRBD1. The specimen sequenced was peripheral blood. CDR3 protein: CASSLVDRGGSYNSPLHF. CDR3 DNA: TGCGCCAGCAGCTTGGTCGACAGGGGCGGCTCCTATAATTCACCCCTCCACTTT.